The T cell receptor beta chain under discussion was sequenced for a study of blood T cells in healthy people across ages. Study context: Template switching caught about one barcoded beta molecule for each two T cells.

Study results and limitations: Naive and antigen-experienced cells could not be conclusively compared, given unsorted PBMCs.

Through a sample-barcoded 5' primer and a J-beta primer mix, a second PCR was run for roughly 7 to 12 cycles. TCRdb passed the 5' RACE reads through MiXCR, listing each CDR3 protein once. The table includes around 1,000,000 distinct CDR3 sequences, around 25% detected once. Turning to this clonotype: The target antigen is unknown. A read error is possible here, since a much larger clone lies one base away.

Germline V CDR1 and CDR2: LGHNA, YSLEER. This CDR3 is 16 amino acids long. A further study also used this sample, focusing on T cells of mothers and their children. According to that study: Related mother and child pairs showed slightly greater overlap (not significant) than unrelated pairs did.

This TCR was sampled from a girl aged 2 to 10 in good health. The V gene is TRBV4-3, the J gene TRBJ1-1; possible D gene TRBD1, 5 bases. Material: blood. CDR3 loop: CASSQADITLNTDAFF. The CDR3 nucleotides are TGCGCCAGCAGCCAAGCGGACATCACCTTGAACACTGATGCTTTCTTT.